These 17 T cell receptor beta chains share one sample of origin, sequenced in a study of T cell repertoires in cytomegalovirus infection. TCRdb passed the reads through MiXCR, listing each CDR3 protein once. The profile shows around 710,000 distinct CDR3 sequences, around 29% of them singletons. For these TCRs, the target antigens are not known. Sequences were derived from cultured CD8+ T cells from PBMCs, sampled from culture after CMV antigen stimulation. The receptors come from a human donor in good health (CMV status not recorded). Some clones in this sample may be carry-over from other donors' samples.

This clonotype was seen more than once but under ten times. The chain employs TRBV28 and TRBJ1-2; 8 bases fit TRBD1. Germline-derived CDR1 and CDR2 are MDHEN and SYDVKM. J was trimmed by 6 bases and V by 6 bases; bases with no gene match: 12. This CDR3 comprises 15 residues. The CDR3 DNA is TGTGCCAGCAGCCCCAGAGGCAGGGGGCGAGATGGCTACACCTTC. Amino acids: CASSPRGRGRDGYTF.

The chain is built from TRBV7-4 and TRBJ1-6; D might be TRBD1 (6 bases). The germline V and J ends were trimmed by 4 bases and 6 bases, with 10 bases remaining between them. Germline V gene data show CDR1 as SGHVT and CDR2 as SQSDAQ. CDR3 length equals 14 residues. This CDR3 is CASSSRTANSPLHF. The CDR3, as DNA: TGTGCCAGCAGCTCCCGGACAGCTAATTCACCCCTCCACTTT.

V and J are TRBV6-5 and TRBJ2-2; the match to TRBD2 covers 11 bases. From germline, CDR1 is MNHEY and CDR2 SVGAGI. With 3 bases clipped from V and 5 bases from J, the junction kept 8 bases outside the gene matches. The CDR3 contains 17 residues. The CDR3 sequence is CASSYFLAGGKTGELFF. CDR3 nucleotides: TGTGCCAGCAGTTATTTCCTAGCGGGGGGTAAGACCGGGGAGCTGTTTTTT.

The chain combines TRBV28 with TRBJ1-5; 7 positions agree with TRBD1. The J segment lost 0 bases and the V segment lost 6 bases, leaving 8 bases of the junction unmatched. Per germline, CDR1 MDHEN and CDR2 SYDVKM. The CDR3 has 16 residues. The CDR3 protein is CASSHRGPVSNQPQHF. The CDR3 DNA reads as TGTGCCAGCAGCCACAGGGGTCCCGTTAGCAATCAGCCCCAGCATTTT. Variable domain in full (rest from reference TRBV28 and TRBJ1-5): DVKVTQSSRYLVKRTGEKVFLECVQDMDHENMFWYRQDPGLGLRLIYFSYDVKMKEKGDIPEGYSVSREKKERFSLILESASTNQTSMYLCASSHRGPVSNQPQHFGDGTRLSIL.

This clonotype was recorded a few times. The rearrangement uses TRBV12-3 or TRBV12-4 and TRBJ2-3; D perhaps matches TRBD1 (5 bases). Trimming shortened V by 1 base and J by 0 bases, and 8 bases separated the two germline ends. There are 15 residues in the CDR3. The CDR3 region has the DNA TGTGCCAGCAGTTTAGGACAGAGAAGCACAGATACGCAGTATTTT. Its translation: CASSLGQRSTDTQYF.

V usage is TRBV4-3 and J usage is TRBJ2-2; D is unresolved. Trimming took off 0 bases at V and 7 bases at J, with 12 bases between the two ends. The V gene's germline CDR1 is LGHNA and CDR2 YSLEER. This CDR3 contains 15 residues. Here the CDR3 DNA reads TGCGCCAGCAGCCAAGATGGCCCTTCGTACGGGGAGCTGTTTTTT. Residues: CASSQDGPSYGELFF.

Only a few counts were recorded for this clonotype. This chain uses TRBV7-6 with TRBJ2-7; 7 bases line up with TRBD2. V was clipped by 0 bases and J by 3 bases; unmatched bases: 8. Germline V gives CDR1 SGHVS, CDR2 FNYEAQ. The CDR3 totals 16 residues. The CDR3 nucleotides are TGTGCCAGCAGCTTAGCGTCCGCGGGGGTAGACTACGAGCAGTACTTC. This translates into CASSLASAGVDYEQYF.

This clonotype has just a few counts. V usage is TRBV7-9 and J usage is TRBJ2-1; 7 positions agree with TRBD1. Losses at the gene ends were 5 bases for V and 15 bases for J; bases not matched to a gene: 10. There are 12 residues in the CDR3. Germline CDR1 and CDR2: SEHNR and FQNEAQ (reference sequence). CDR3 protein: CASSVLTGFLFF. The CDR3 bases are TGTGCCAGCAGCGTTTTGACAGGGTTTCTGTTCTTC.

This clonotype was seen a few times. This rearrangement joins TRBV12-3 or TRBV12-4 to TRBJ2-1; possible D gene TRBD1, 5 bases. V lost 2 bases and J 8 bases, leaving 13 bases between the germline ends. The CDR3 runs to 14 residues. The CDR3 is CASSLSRAGDEQFF. Written as DNA, the CDR3 is TGTGCCAGCAGTTTATCCAGGGCTGGGGATGAGCAGTTCTTC.

The chain combines TRBV20-1 with TRBJ1-1, with unresolved D. The V gene's germline CDR1 is DFQATT and CDR2 SNEGSKA (reference sequence). V was clipped by 3 bases and J by 0 bases, with 5 bases between them. The CDR3 contains 12 residues. The chain's CDR3 is CSASHMNTEAFF. The CDR3, as DNA: TGCAGTGCTAGTCACATGAACACTGAAGCTTTCTTT.

The V gene is TRBV27, the J gene TRBJ2-7, with TRBD1 as a possible D gene (6 bases). The CDR3 loop spans 15 amino acids. CDR1 is MNHEY and CDR2 is SMNVEV in the germline V gene (reference sequence). Trimming removed 5 bases at V and 0 bases at J, with 14 bases between. In nucleotides, the CDR3 is TGTGCCAGCAGTCCGACAGGCCGAAGCTCCTACGAGCAGTACGTC. It codes for CASSPTGRSSYEQYV.

V usage is TRBV19 and J usage is TRBJ1-1; the match to TRBD1 covers 7 bases. CDR1 LNHDA and CDR2 SQIVND come from the germline V gene (reference sequence). There are 15 residues in the CDR3. Germline trimming cut 4 bases from V and 6 bases from J; bases unmatched to any gene: 11. Here the CDR3 reads CASSTVWTGYPEAFF. In DNA, the CDR3 is TGTGCCAGTAGTACCGTGTGGACAGGATACCCTGAAGCTTTCTTT.

This chain joins TRBV19 and TRBJ1-1, with D unclear. Trimming took 3 bases from V and 5 from J, leaving 7 bases between them. Looked up from germline, CDR1 is LNHDA and CDR2 is SQIVND (reference sequence). The CDR3 is 12 amino acids. The CDR3: CASSMWRTEAFF. CDR3 sequence (DNA): TGTGCCAGTAGTATGTGGAGAACTGAAGCTTTCTTT.

This clonotype was observed a few times. CDR3 region: CASRDGSTEAFF. The CDR3 region has the DNA TGTGCCAGCAGGGACGGGAGCACTGAAGCTTTCTTT. J is TRBJ1-1 and V is TRBV12-3 or TRBV12-4, with D hard to call. V lost 6 bases, J lost 4 bases, and 9 bases lay in between. The CDR3 runs 12 residues.

A few counts support this clonotype. The chain employs TRBV25-1 and TRBJ1-1; the D gene is possibly TRBD1 (6 bases). The CDR3 is 19 amino acids. Germline V CDR1 and CDR2: MGHDK, SYGVNS. V lost 1 base, J lost 0 bases, and 21 bases lay in between. DNA for the CDR3: TGTGCCAGCAGTGAATTCTACGGGGGCGGTGATCAGATGAACACTGAAGCTTTCTTT. Translation: CASSEFYGGGDQMNTEAFF.

Only a few counts were recorded for this clonotype. The rearrangement links TRBV12-3 or TRBV12-4 to TRBJ2-5; D might be TRBD1 (5 bases). The CDR3 is 13 amino acids. Between the trimmed V and J ends, which lost 1 base and 4 bases, there was a span of 7 bases. The CDR3 sequence: CASSLVGAETQYF. The CDR3 region has the DNA TGTGCCAGCAGTTTAGTAGGGGCAGAGACCCAGTACTTC.

CDR3 residues: CASSQAWVRQRGSEQYF. In DNA, the CDR3 is TGCGCCAGCAGCCAAGCTTGGGTTCGGCAGCGTGGCTCCGAGCAGTACTTC. The chain couples TRBV4-1 to TRBJ2-7; no clear D gene. The V gene's germline CDR1 is MGHRA and CDR2 YSYEKL. This CDR3 comprises 17 residues. Deletions cut 1 base from V and 6 bases from J, with 22 bases between.